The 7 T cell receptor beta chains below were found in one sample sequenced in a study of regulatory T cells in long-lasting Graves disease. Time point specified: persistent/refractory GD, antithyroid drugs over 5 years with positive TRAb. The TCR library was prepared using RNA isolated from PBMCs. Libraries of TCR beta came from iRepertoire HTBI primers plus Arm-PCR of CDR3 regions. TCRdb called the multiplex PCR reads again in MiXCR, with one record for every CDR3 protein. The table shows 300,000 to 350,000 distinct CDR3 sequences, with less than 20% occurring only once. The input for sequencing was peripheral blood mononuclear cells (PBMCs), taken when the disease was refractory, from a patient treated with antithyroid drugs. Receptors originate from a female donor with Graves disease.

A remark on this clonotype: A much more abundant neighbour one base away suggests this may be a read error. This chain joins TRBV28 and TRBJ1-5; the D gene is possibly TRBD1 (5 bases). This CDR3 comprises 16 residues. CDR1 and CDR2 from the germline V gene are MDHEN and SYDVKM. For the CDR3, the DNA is TGTACCAGCAGTGACTGGGGAGGGGACTTCAATCAGCCCCAGCATTTT. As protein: CTSSDWGGDFNQPQHF.

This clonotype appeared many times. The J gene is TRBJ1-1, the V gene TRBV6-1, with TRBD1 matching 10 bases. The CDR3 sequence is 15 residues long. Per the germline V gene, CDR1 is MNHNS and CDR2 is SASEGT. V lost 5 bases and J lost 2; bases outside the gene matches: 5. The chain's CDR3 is CASSTLTGGNTEAFF. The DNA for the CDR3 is TGTGCCAGCAGTACCCTGACAGGGGGCAACACTGAAGCTTTCTTT.

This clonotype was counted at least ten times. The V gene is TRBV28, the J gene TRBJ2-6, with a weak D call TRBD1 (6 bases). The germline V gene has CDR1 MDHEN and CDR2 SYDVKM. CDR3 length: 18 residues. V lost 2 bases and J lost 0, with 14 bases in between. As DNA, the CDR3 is TGTGCCAGCAGTTTAGTCCAGGGGACACGCTCTGGGGCCAACGTCCTGACTTTC. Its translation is CASSLVQGTRSGANVLTF.

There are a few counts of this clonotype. CDR3 in DNA: TGTGCCAGTAGCCCTTCGCGGGAGTTTGTCGTCGAGCAGTACTTC. Its protein product is CASSPSREFVVEQYF. The V gene is TRBV19, the J gene TRBJ2-7; 7 nucleotides line up with TRBD2. This CDR3 spans 15 amino acids. The J segment lost 6 bases and the V segment lost 6 bases, leaving 14 bases of the junction unmatched. The germline gives CDR1 LNHDA, CDR2 SQIVND (reference sequence).

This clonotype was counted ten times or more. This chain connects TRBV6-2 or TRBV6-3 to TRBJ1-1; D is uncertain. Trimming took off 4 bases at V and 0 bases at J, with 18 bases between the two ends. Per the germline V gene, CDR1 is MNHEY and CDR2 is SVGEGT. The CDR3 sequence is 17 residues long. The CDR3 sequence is CASSLPSLKKVNTEAFF. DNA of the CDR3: TGTGCCAGCAGTTTACCAAGCCTAAAGAAGGTGAACACTGAAGCTTTCTTT.

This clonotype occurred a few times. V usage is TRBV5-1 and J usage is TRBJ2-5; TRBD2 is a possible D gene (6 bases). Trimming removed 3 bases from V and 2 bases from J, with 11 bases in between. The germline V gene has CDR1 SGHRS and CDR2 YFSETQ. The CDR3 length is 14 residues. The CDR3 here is CASSWGSGQETQYF. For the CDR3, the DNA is TGCGCCAGCAGCTGGGGTAGCGGTCAAGAGACCCAGTACTTC.

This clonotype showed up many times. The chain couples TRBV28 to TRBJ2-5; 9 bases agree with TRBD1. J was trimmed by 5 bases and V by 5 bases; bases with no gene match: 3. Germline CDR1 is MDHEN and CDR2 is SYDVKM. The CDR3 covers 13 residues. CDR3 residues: CASSRQGEETQYF. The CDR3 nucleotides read TGTGCCAGCAGTAGACAGGGGGAGGAGACCCAGTACTTC.